This TCR beta chain was observed in a study of cytomegalovirus exposure and HLA in healthy donors. Primers included in the PCR were 60 Vbeta and 13 Jbeta primers. The repertoire was sequenced with immunoSEQ multiplex PCR; TCRdb's copy has only in-frame clones and lacks some. The sample shows hundreds of thousands of clones, 70% to 85% of them seen only once. V was cut by 5 bases and J by 2 bases, with 6 bases left in between. This CDR3 contains 13 residues. Germline lookup yields CDR1 SEHNR and CDR2 FQNEAQ (reference sequence). To note about this clone: What it recognizes is unknown.

Among the donors, all were healthy bone marrow donors. Study results and caveats: What TCR beta sequences reportedly achieved was accurate prediction of HLA-A and HLA-B alleles in most subjects. In terms of immune exposure information, only CMV serostatus was available. The classifier was said to identify cytomegalovirus status with high specificity and sensitivity.

This sequence joins TRBV7-9 and TRBJ2-2, with a weak D call TRBD2 (5 bases). This TCR came from a woman between 55 and 75 years old in good health and CMV-seropositive. The sequenced sample consisted of PBMCs. This chain's CDR3 is CASSGLNTGELFF. The CDR3 bases are TGTGCCAGCAGCGGACTCAACACCGGGGAGCTGTTTTTT.